This T cell receptor beta chain appears in the sequencing data of a study of T cells of healthy individuals. TCRdb used MiXCR to reprocess the 5' RACE reads, holding one entry per CDR3 protein. The table lists around 63,000 distinct CDR3 sequences, 15% to 20% of them singletons. This CDR3 is 18 amino acids long. The junction had 14 bases not matched to a gene; V was cut back by 4 bases and J by 4 bases. This sequence originates from a human donor in good health. This chain joins TRBV12-3 or TRBV12-4 and TRBJ2-5, with 11 bases lining up with TRBD2. Here the CDR3 DNA reads TGTGCCAGCAGTTCGGAACCCTACCTAGCGGGAGGAGTAGAGACCCAGTACTTC. The encoded protein is CASSSEPYLAGGVETQYF.